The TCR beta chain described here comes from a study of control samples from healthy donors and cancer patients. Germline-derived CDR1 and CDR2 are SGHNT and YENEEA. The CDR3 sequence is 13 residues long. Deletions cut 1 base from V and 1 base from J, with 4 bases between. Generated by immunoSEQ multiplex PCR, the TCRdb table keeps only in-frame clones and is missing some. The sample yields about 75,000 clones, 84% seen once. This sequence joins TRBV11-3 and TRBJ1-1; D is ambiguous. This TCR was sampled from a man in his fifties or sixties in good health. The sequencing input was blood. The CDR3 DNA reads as TGTGCCAGCAGCTTAGTGAGGAACACTGAAGCTTTCTTT. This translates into CASSLVRNTEAFF.